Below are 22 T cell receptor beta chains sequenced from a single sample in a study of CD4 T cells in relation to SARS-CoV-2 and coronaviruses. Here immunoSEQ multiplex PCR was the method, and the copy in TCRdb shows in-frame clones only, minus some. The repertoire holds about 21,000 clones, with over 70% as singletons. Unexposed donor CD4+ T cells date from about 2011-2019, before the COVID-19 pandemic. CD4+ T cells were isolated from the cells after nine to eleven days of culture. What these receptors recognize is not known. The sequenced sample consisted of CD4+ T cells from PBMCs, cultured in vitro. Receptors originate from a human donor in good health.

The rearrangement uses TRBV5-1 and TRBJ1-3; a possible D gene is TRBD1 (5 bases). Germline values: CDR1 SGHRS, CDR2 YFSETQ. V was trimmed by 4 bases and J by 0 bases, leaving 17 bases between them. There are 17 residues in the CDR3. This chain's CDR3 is CASSTGRGPFSGNTIYF. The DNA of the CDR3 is TGCGCCAGCAGCACGGGACGGGGCCCTTTCTCTGGAAACACCATATATTTT.

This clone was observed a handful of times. CDR3 sequence (DNA): TGCGCCAGCAGCTTGGTCCCCTCTACAGGGAGCGATCAGCCCCAGCATTTT. Translated: CASSLVPSTGSDQPQHF. This chain connects TRBV5-1 to TRBJ1-5; D is perhaps TRBD1 (6 bases). Trimming took 0 bases from V and 5 from J, leaving 18 bases between them. The CDR3 totals 17 residues. Germline V gene data show CDR1 as SGHRS and CDR2 as YFSETQ.

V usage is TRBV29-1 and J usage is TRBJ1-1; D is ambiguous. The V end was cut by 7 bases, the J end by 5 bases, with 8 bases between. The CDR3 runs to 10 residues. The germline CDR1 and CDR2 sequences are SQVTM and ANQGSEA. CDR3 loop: CSGVWTEAFF. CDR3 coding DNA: TGCAGCGGAGTTTGGACTGAAGCTTTCTTT.

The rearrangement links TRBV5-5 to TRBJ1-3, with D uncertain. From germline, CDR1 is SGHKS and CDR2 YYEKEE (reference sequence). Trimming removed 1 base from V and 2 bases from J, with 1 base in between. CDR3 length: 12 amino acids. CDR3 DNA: TGTGCCAGCAGCTTGACTGGAAACACCATATATTTT. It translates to CASSLTGNTIYF.

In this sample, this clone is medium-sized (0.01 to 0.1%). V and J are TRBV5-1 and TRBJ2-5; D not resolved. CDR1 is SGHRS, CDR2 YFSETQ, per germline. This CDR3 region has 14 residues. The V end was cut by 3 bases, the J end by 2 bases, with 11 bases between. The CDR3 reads CASSSAGGQETQYF. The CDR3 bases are TGCGCCAGCAGCTCGGCAGGTGGGCAAGAGACCCAGTACTTC.

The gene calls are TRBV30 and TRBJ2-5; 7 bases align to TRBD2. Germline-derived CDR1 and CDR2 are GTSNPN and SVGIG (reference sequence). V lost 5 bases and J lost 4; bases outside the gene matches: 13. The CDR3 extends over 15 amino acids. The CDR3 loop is CAWGRLAGAGETQYF. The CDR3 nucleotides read TGTGCCTGGGGGAGGTTAGCGGGTGCGGGAGAGACCCAGTACTTC.

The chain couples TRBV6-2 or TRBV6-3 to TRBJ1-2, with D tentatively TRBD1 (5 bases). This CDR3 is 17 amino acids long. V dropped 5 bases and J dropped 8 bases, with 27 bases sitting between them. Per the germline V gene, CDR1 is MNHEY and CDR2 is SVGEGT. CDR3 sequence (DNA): TGTGCCAGCAGTCCCTTGGAGGCAGGGAGAAGGCGAGAGGGCTACACCTTC. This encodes CASSPLEAGRRREGYTF.

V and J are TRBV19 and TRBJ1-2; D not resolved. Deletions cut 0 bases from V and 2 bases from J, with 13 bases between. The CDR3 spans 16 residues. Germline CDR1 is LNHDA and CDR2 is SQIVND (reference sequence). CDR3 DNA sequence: TGTGCCAGTAGTATAGATAGCCTTACGCTCAACTATGGCTACACCTTC. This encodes CASSIDSLTLNYGYTF. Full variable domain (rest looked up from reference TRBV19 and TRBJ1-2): DGGITQSPKYLFRKEGQNVTLSCEQNLNHDAMYWYRQDPGQGLRLIYYSQIVNDFQKGDIAEGYSVSREKKESFPLTVTSAQKNPTAFYLCASSIDSLTLNYGYTFGSGTRLTVV.

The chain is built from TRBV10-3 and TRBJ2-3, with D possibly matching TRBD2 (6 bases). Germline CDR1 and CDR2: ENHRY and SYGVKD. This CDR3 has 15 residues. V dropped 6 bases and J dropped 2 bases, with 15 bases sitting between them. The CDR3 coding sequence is TGTGCCATCAGGGGACTTAAGGAAGACACAGATACGCAGTATTTT. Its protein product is CAIRGLKEDTDTQYF.

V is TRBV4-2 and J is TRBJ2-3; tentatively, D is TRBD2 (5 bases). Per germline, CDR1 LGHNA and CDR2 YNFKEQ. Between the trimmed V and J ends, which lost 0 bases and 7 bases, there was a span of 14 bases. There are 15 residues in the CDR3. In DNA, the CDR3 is TGTGCCAGCAGCCAAGATCCGGGAACCACGAATACGCAGTATTTT. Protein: CASSQDPGTTNTQYF.

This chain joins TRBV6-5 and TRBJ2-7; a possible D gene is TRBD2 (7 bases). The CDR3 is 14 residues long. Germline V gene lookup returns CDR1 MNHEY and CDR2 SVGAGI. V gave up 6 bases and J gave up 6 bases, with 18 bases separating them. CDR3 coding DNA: TGTGCCAGCAGACCCCAAGGGGCGGGGGCCGAGCAGTACTTC. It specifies CASRPQGAGAEQYF.

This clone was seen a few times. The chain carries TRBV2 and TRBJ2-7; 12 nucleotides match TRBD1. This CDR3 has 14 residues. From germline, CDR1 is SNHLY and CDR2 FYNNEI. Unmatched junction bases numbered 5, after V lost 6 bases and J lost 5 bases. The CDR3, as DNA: TGTGCCAGCAGCCGGGACAGGGGGCACCACGAGCAGTACTTC. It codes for CASSRDRGHHEQYF.

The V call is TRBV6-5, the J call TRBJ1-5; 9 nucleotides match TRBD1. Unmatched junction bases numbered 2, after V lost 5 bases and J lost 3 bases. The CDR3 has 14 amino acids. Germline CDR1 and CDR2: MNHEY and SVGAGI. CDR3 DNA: TGTGCCAGCAGTCGACAGGGGGACAATCAGCCCCAGCATTTT. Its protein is CASSRQGDNQPQHF.

The CDR3 nucleotides read TGTGCCAGCTCTCAAAAGGGACAGGGAAGTGTTGGCGCTGGGGCCAACGTCCTGACTTTC. This encodes CASSQKGQGSVGAGANVLTF. The chain carries TRBV18 and TRBJ2-6; 9 bases are shared with TRBD1. Germline V lookup: CDR1 KGHSH, CDR2 LQKENI. Trimming took 6 bases from V and 2 from J; bases not matched to a gene: 17. This CDR3 has 20 residues.

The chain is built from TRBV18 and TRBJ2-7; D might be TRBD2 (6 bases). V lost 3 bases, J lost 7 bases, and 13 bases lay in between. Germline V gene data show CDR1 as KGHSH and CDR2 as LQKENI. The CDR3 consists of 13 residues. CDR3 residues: CASSPDLGGEQYF. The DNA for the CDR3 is TGTGCCAGCTCACCTGACCTGGGGGGAGAGCAGTACTTC.

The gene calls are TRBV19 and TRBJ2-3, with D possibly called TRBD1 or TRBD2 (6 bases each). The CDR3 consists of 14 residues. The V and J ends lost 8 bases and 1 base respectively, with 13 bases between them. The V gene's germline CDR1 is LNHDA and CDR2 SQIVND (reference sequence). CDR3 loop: CASGGRGGTDTQYF. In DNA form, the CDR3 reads TGTGCCAGTGGGGGGCGCGGGGGCACAGATACGCAGTATTTT.

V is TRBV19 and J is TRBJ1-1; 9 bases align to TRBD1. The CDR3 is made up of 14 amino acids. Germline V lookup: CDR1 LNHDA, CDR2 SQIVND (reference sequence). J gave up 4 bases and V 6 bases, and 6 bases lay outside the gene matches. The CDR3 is CASRKGTGTTEAFF. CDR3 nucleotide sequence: TGTGCCAGTAGGAAGGGGACAGGGACCACTGAAGCTTTCTTT. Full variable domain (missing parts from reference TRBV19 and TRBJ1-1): DGGITQSPKYLFRKEGQNVTLSCEQNLNHDAMYWYRQDPGQGLRLIYYSQIVNDFQKGDIAEGYSVSREKKESFPLTVTSAQKNPTAFYLCASRKGTGTTEAFFGQGTRLTVV.

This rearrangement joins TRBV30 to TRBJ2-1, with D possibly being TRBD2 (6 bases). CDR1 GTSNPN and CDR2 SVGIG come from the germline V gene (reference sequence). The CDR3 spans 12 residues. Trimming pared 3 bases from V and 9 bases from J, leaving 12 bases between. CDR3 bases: TGTGCCTGGAGGACCGGGGGAGGTGAGCAGTTCTTC. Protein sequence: CAWRTGGGEQFF.

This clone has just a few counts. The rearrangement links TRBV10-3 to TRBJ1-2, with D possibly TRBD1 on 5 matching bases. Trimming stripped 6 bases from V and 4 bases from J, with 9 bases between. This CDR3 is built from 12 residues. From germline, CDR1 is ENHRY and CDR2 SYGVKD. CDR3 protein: CAISPDSYGYTF. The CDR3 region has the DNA TGTGCCATCAGCCCTGACAGCTATGGCTACACCTTC.

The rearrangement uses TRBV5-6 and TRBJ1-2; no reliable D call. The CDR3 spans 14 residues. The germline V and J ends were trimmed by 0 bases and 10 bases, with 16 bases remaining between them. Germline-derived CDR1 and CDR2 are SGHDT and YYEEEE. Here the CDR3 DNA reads TGTGCCAGCAGCTTGGTAGACATTCTTTCTGACTACACCTTC. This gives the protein CASSLVDILSDYTF.

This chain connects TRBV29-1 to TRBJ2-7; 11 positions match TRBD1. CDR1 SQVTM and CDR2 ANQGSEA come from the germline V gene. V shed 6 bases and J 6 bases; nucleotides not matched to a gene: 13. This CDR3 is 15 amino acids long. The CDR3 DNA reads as TGCAGCGTACCTTCCGGGACAGGGGGGGGGAGCGAGCAGTACTTC. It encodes CSVPSGTGGGSEQYF.

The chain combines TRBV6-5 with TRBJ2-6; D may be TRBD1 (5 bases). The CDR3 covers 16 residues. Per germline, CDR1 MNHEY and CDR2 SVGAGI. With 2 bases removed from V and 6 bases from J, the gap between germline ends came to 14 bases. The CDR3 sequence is CASSYRPDGQANVLTF. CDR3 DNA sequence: TGTGCCAGCAGTTACCGGCCGGACGGACAGGCCAACGTCCTGACTTTC.